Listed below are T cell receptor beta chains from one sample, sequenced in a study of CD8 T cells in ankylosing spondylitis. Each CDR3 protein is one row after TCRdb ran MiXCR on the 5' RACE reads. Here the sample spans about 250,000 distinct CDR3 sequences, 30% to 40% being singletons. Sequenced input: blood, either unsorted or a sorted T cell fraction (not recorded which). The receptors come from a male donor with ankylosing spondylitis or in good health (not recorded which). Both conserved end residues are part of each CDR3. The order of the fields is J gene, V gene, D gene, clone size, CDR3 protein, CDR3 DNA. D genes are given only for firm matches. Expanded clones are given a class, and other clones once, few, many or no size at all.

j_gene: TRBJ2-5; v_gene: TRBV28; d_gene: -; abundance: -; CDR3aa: CASRDSGQETQYF; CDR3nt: TGTGCCAGCAGAGATAGCGGCCAAGAGACCCAGTACTTC
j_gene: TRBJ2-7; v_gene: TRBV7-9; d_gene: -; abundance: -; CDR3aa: CASSLQSYEQYF; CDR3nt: TGTGCCAGCAGCTTACAGTCCTACGAGCAGTACTTC
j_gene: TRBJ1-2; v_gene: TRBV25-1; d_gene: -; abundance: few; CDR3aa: CASSVPFGYTF; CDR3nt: TGTGCCAGCAGTGTCCCCTTTGGCTACACCTTC
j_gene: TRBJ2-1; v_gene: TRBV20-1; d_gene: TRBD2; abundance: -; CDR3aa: CSALAGGAYNEQFF; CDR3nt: TGCAGTGCCCTAGCGGGGGGCGCATACAATGAGCAGTTCTTC
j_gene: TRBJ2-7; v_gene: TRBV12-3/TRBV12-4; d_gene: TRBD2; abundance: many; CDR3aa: CASSIGGVEQYF; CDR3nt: TGTGCCAGCAGTATTGGGGGGGTCGAGCAGTACTTC
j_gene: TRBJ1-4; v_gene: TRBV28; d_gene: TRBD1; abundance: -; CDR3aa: CASTSTGGDEKLFF; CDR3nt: TGTGCCAGCACCTCGACAGGGGGCGACGAAAAACTGTTTTTT
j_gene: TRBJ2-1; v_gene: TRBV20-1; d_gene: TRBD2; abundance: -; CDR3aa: CSASLAGGNYNEQFF; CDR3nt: TGCAGTGCTAGTCTGGCGGGGGGCAACTACAATGAGCAGTTCTTC
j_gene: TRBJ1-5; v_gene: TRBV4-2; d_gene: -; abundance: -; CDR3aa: CASSQGTEGRSNQPQHF; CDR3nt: TGTGCCAGCAGCCAAGGGACCGAGGGCCGGAGCAATCAGCCCCAGCATTTT
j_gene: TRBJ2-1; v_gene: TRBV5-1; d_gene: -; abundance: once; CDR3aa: CASSFGPSTYNEQFF; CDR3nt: TGCGCCAGCAGCTTCGGCCCATCCACCTACAATGAGCAGTTCTTC
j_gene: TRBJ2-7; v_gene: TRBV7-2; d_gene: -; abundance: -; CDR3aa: CASSLFSSYEQYF; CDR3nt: TGTGCCAGCAGCTTATTCAGCTCCTACGAGCAGTACTTC
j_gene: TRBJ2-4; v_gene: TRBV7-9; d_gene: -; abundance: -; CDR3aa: CASSLRRGNIQYF; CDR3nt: TGTGCCAGCAGCTTGAGGAGAGGAAACATTCAGTACTTC
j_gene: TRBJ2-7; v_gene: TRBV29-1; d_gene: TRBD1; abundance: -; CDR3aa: CSVSDRGSSYEQYF; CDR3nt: TGCAGCGTTTCTGACAGGGGGAGCTCCTACGAGCAGTACTTC
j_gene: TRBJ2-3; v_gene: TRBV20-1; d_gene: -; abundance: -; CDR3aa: CSARDTDNTDTQYF; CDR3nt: TGCAGTGCTAGAGACACCGACAACACAGATACGCAGTATTTT
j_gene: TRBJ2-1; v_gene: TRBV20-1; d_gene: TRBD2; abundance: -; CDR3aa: CSARRLAGDPFEQFF; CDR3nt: TGCAGTGCTAGGCGTCTAGCGGGGGACCCCTTTGAGCAGTTCTTC
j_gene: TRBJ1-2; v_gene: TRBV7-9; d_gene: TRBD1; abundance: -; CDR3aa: CASSQGGEPNYGYTF; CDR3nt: TGTGCCAGCAGCCAGGGGGGGGAACCTAACTATGGCTACACCTTC
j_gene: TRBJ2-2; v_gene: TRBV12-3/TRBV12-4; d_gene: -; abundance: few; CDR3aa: CASRHTTGELFF; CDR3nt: TGTGCCAGCAGACATACCACCGGGGAGCTGTTTTTT